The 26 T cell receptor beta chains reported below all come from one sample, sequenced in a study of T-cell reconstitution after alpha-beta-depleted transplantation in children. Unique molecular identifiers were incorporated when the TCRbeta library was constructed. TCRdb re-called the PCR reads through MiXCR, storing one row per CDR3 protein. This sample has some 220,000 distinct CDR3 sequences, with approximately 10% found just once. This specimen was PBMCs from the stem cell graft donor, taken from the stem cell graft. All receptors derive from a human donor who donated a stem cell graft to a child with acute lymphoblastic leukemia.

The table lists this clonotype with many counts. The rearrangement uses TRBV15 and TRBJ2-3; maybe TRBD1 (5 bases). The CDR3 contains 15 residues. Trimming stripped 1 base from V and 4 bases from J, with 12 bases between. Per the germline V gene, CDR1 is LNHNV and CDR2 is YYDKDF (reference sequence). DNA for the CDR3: TGTGCCACCAGCAGAGTAGGGGTGTGGGCAGATACGCAGTATTTT. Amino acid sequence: CATSRVGVWADTQYF.

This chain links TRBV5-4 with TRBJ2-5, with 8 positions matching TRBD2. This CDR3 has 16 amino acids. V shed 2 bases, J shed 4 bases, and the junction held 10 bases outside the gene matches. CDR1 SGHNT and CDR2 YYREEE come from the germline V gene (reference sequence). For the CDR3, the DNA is TGTGCCAGCAGCTTTATAGCGGGGCCCACGGGAGAGACCCAGTACTTC. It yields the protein CASSFIAGPTGETQYF.

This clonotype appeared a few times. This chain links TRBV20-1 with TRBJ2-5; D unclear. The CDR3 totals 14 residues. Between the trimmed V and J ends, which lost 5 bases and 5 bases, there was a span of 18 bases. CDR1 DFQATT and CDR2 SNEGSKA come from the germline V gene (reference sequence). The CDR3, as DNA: TGCAGTGCTTCCTCCGGTGGTCGTGGGGAGACCCAGTACTTC. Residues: CSASSGGRGETQYF.

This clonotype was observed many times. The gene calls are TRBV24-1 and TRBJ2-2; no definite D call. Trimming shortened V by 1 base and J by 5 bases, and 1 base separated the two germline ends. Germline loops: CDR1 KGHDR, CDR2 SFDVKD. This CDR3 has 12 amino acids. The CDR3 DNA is TGTGCCACCAGTGATTTTACCGGGGAGCTGTTTTTT. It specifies CATSDFTGELFF.

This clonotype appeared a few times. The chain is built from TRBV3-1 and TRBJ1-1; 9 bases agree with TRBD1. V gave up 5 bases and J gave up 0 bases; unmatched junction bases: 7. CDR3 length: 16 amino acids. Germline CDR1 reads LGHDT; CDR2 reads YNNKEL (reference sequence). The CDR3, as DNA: TGTGCCAGCAGCTTAAGGACAGGGGTCATGAACACTGAAGCTTTCTTT. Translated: CASSLRTGVMNTEAFF. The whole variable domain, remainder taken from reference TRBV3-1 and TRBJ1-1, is DTAVSQTPKYLVTQMGNDKSIKCEQNLGHDTMYWYKQDSKKFLKIMFSYNNKELIINETVPNRFSPKSPDKAHLNLHINSLELGDSAVYFCASSLRTGVMNTEAFFGQGTRLTVV.

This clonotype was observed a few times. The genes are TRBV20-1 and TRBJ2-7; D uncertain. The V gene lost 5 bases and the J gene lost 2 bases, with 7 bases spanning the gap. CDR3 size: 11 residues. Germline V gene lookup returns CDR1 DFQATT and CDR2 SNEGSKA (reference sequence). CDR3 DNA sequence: TGCAGTGCTCGGACCGCCTACGAGCAGTACTTC. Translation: CSARTAYEQYF.

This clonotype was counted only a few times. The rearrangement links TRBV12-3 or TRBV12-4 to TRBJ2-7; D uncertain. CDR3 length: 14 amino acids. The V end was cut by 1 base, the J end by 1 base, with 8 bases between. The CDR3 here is CASSLVARSYEQYF. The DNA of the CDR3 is TGTGCCAGCAGTTTAGTGGCCAGATCCTACGAGCAGTACTTC.

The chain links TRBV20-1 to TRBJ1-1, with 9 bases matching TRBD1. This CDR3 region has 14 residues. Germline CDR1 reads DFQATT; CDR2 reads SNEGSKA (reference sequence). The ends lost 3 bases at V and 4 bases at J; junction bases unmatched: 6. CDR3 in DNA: TGCAGTGCTAGTTCGACAGGGGGGGGCACTGAAGCTTTCTTT. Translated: CSASSTGGGTEAFF.

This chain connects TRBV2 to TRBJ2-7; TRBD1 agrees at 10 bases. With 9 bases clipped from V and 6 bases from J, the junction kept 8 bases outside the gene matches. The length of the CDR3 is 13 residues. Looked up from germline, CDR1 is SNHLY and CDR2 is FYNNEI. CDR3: CARDRDRGREQYF. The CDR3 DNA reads TGTGCCAGAGACCGGGACAGGGGACGCGAGCAGTACTTC.

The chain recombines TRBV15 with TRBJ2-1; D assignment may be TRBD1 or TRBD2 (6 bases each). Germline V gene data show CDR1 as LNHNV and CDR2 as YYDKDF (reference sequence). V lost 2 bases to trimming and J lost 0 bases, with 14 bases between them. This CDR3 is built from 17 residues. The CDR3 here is CATSRPFGGGSYNEQFF. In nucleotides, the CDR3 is TGTGCCACCAGCAGACCCTTCGGAGGGGGCTCCTACAATGAGCAGTTCTTC.

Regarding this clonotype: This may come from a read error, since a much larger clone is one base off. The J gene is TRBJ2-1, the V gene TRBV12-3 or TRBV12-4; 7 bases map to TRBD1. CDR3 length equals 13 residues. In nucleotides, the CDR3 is TGTGCCAGCAGTCCCGGACAGGACAATGAGCTGTTCTTC. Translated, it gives CASSPGQDNELFF.

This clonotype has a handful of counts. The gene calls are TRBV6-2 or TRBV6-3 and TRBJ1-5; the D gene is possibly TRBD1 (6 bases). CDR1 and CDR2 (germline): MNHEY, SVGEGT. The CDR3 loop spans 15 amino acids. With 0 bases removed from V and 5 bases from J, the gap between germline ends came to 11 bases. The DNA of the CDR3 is TGTGCCAGCAGTTACTCGTCAGGGGTGCATCAGCCCCAGCATTTT. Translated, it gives CASSYSSGVHQPQHF.

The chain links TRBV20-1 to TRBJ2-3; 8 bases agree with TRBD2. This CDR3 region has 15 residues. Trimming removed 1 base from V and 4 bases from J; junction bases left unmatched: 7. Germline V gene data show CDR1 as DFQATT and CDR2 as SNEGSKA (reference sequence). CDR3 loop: CSARVGGGGADTQYF. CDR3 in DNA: TGCAGTGCTAGAGTCGGGGGGGGCGGCGCAGATACGCAGTATTTT.

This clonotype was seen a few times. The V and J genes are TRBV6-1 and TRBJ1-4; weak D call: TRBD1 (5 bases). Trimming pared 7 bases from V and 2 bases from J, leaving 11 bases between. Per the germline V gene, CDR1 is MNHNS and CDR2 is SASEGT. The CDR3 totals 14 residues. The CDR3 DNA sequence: TGTGCCAGCACTGGGGCGGCGACTAATGAAAAACTGTTTTTT. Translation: CASTGAATNEKLFF.

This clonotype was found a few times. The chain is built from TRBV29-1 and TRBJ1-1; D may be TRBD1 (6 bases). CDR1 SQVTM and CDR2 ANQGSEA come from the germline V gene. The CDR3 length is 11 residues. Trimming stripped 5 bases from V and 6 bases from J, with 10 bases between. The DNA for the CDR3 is TGCAGCGTTCGAGGGGGTTCTGAAGCTTTCTTT. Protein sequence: CSVRGGSEAFF.

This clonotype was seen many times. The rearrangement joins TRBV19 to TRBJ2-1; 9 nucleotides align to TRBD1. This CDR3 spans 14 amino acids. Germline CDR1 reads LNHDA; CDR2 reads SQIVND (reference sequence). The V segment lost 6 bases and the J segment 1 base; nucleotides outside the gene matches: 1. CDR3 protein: CASSGTGSYNEQFF. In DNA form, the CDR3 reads TGTGCCAGTAGCGGGACAGGGTCCTACAATGAGCAGTTCTTC.

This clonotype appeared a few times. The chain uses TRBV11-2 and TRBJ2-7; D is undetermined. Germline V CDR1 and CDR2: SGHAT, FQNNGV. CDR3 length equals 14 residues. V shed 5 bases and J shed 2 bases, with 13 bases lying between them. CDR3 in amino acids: CASSRTHKPYEQYF. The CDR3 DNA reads TGTGCCAGCAGCCGTACTCACAAACCCTACGAGCAGTACTTC. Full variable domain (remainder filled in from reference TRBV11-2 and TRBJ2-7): EAGVAQSPRYKIIEKRQSVAFWCNPISGHATLYWYQQILGQGPKLLIQFQNNGVVDDSQLPKDRFSAERLKGVDSTLKIQPAKLEDSAVYLCASSRTHKPYEQYFGPGTRLTVT.

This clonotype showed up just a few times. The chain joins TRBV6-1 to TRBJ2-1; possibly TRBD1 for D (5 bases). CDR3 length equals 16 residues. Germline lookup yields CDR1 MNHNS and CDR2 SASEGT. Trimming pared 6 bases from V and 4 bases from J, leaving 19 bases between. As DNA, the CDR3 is TGTGCCAGCAGGGGATTGGGGCAGAGTCAATACAATGAGCAGTTCTTC. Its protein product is CASRGLGQSQYNEQFF.

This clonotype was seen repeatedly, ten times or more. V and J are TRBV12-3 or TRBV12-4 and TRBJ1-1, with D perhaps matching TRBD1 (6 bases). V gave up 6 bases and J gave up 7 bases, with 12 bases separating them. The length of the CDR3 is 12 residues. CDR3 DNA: TGTGCCAGCAGCCCCGGACAGATTGAAGCTTTCTTT. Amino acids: CASSPGQIEAFF.

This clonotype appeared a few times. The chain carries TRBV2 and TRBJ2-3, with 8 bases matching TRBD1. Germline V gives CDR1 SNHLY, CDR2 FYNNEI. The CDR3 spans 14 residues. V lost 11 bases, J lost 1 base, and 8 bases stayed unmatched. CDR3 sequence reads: CAEKMGQGTDTQYF. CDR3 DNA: TGTGCCGAAAAGATGGGACAGGGCACAGATACGCAGTATTTT.

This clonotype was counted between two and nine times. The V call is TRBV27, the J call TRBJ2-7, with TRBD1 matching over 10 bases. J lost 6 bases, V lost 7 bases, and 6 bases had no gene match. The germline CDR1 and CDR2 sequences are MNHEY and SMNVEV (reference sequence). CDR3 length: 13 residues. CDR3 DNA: TGTGCCAGCAAAGGGACAGGGGAGAGCGAGCAGTACTTC. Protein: CASKGTGESEQYF.

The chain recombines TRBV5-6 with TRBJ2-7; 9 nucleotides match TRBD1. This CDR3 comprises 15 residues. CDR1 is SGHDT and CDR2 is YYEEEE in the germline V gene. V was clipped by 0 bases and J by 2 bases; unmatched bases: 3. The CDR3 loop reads CASSLAGQGTYEQYF. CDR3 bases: TGTGCCAGCAGCTTGGCAGGACAGGGGACCTACGAGCAGTACTTC.

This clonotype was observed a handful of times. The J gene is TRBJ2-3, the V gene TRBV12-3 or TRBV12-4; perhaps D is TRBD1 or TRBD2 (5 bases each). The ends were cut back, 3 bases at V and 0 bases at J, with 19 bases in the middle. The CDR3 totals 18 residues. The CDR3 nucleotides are TGTGCCAGCAGTTTCGGTCAGGGACCGGGGTTAAGCACAGATACGCAGTATTTT. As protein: CASSFGQGPGLSTDTQYF.

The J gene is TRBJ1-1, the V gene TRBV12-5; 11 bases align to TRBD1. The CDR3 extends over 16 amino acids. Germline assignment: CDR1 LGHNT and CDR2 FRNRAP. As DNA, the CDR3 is TGTGCCACCTCCCAACTGGCCCCCGGGACAGGGGGGGAAGCTTTCTTT. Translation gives CATSQLAPGTGGEAFF.

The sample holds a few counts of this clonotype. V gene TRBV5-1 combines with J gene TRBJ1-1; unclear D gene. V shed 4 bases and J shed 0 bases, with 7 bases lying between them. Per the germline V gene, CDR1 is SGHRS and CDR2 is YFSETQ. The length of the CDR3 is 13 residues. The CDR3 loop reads CASSPEMNTEAFF. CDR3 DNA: TGCGCCAGCAGCCCGGAAATGAACACTGAAGCTTTCTTT.

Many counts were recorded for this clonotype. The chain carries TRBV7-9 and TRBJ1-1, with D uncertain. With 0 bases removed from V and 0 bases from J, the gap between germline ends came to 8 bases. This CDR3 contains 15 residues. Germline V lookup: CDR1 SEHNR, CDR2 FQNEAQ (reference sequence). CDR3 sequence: CASSLAFALNTEAFF. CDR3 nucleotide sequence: TGTGCCAGCAGCTTAGCGTTTGCCCTGAACACTGAAGCTTTCTTT.